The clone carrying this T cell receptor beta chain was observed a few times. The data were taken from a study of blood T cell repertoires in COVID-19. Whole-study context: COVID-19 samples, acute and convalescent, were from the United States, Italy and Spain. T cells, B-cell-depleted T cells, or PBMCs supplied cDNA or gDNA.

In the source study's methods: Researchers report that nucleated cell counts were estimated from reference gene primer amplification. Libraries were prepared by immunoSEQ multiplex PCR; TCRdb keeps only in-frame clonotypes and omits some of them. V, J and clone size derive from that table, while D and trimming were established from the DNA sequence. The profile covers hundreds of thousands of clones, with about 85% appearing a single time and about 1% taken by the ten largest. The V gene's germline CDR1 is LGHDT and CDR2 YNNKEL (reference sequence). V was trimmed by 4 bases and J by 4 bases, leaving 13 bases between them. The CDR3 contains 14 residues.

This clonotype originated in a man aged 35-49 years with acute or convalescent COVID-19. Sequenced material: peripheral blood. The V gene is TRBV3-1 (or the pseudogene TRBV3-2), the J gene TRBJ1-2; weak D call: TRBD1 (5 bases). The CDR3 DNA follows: TGTGCCAGCAGCCGTACCGCAGGGCTCTATGGCTACACCTTC. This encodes CASSRTAGLYGYTF.